This T cell receptor beta chain emerged from a study of cytomegalovirus exposure and HLA in healthy donors. Data came from immunoSEQ multiplex PCR; TCRdb stores just in-frame clones and leaves some out. Here the sample spans 110,000 or so clones, roughly 90% being singletons. General study results and limits: The study listed roughly 160 cytomegalovirus-associated TCR beta chains.

A single count supports this clone. Its antigen is as yet unknown. Input material: PBMCs. The source of this sequence is a woman younger than 30 in good health and CMV-seronegative.

CDR3 DNA: TGTGCCAGCAGCTTGGCCGGGACAGATAGCAATCAGCCCCAGCATTTT. Its protein is CASSLAGTDSNQPQHF. This chain links TRBV5-4 with TRBJ1-5; 7 positions match TRBD1. Germline CDR1 reads SGHNT; CDR2 reads YYREEE (reference sequence). The CDR3 runs 16 residues. V lost 0 bases to trimming and J lost 0 bases; unmatched junction nucleotides: 3.